Listed below are T cell receptor beta chains from one sample, sequenced in a study of early T cells in non-severe SARS-CoV-2 infection. MiXCR, applied by TCRdb to the 5' RACE reads, yields one record per CDR3 protein. The table shows fewer than 75,000 distinct CDR3 sequences, with roughly a fifth occurring only once. The starting material was whole blood, obtained at baseline. The receptors derive from an adult who was a healthcare worker with PCR-confirmed SARS-CoV-2 infection or an uninfected control (not recorded which). Each CDR3 is given with its conserved first and last residue. The D gene is left open where the match is weak. Where a row states a size, it is once, few, many or the class of an expanded clone; other rows omit it.

few TRBJ1-2 . TRBV20-1 TGCAGTGCTAGGAGTCTGCTGGGGGCGGACTATGGCTACACCTTC CSARSLLGADYGYTF
. TRBJ1-1 . TRBV7-3 TGTGCCAGCAGGTCGACGGTGAACACTGAAGCTTTCTTT CASRSTVNTEAFF
many TRBJ2-1 . TRBV13 TGTGCCAGCAGCTTATTTTCTGCCGGATTCTCCTACAATGAGCAGTTCTTC CASSLFSAGFSYNEQFF
. TRBJ2-1 TRBD1 TRBV5-5 TGTGCCAGCAGCTTGCAGGGGGACAATGAGCAGTTCTTC CASSLQGDNEQFF
. TRBJ1-6 TRBD1 TRBV29-1 TGCAGCGTTGAGGTACAGGGGGATTCACCCCTCCACTTT CSVEVQGDSPLHF
. TRBJ2-7 . TRBV5-1 TGCGCCAGCAGCTTGGAACGGAGCTCCTACGAGCAGTACTTC CASSLERSSYEQYF
few TRBJ1-1 . TRBV30 TGTGCCTGCGCCCCCTGGGTCGGTGAAGCTTTCTTT CACAPWVGEAFF
few TRBJ1-1 . TRBV12-3/TRBV12-4 TGTGCCAGCAGCCTGGGGACCTCTAGGACTGAAGCTTTCTTT CASSLGTSRTEAFF
. TRBJ1-5 . TRBV6-1 TGTGCCAGCAGTGAAGCGGCAGGGGGCAATCAGCCCCAGCATTTT CASSEAAGGNQPQHF
. TRBJ1-1 . TRBV18 TGTGCCAGCTCGGCAGGAGGGCGGACTGAAGCTTTCTTT CASSAGGRTEAFF
. TRBJ2-3 . TRBV2 TGTGCCAGCAGAACGACAGATACGCAGTATTTT CASRTTDTQYF
few TRBJ1-2 . TRBV19 TGTGCCAGTAGATCGGGTTCCGGCAGGAGCTATGGCTACACCTTC CASRSGSGRSYGYTF
few TRBJ2-1 . TRBV5-5 TGTGCCAGCCACGCACCCCCAGCCTACAATGAGCAGTTCTTC CASHAPPAYNEQFF
. TRBJ1-4 . TRBV4-2 TGTGCCAGCAGCCAAGAGGGGTCAACTAATGAAAAACTGTTTTTT CASSQEGSTNEKLFF
. TRBJ1-1 . TRBV7-8 TGTGCCAGCAGCTTAGATACAGTTAACACTGAAGCTTTCTTT CASSLDTVNTEAFF
. TRBJ1-1 . TRBV3-1 TGTGCCAGCAGCCTCGGCAGGGCTGAAGCTTTCTTT CASSLGRAEAFF
. TRBJ2-3 . TRBV10-3 TGTGCCATCAGTGACGGGGCTAGCACAGATACGCAGTATTTT CAISDGASTDTQYF
. TRBJ2-3 TRBD1 TRBV5-1 TGCGCCAGCCAGGGGGCAGATACGCAGTATTTT CASQGADTQYF
few TRBJ1-5 . TRBV19 TGTGCCAGTAGGGACGGGAACCAGCCCCAGCATTTT CASRDGNQPQHF
. TRBJ2-7 TRBD2 TRBV5-4 TGTGCCAGCAGCGCTGGACTAGAAGAGTACGAGCAGTACTTC CASSAGLEEYEQYF
. TRBJ2-3 . TRBV28 TGTGCCAGCAGGGGAAGCGTTACGCAGTATTTT CASRGSVTQYF
. TRBJ2-4 . TRBV20-1 TGCAGTGCTAGGCAGACTAGTGACATTCAGTACTTC CSARQTSDIQYF
few TRBJ1-1 . TRBV12-5 TGTGCTAGTGGTATAACCGGGATGATGAACACTGAAGCTTTCTTT CASGITGMMNTEAFF
. TRBJ2-3 . TRBV4-2 TGTGCCAGCAGCCAAGAGAGAGGAGATACGCAGTATTTT CASSQERGDTQYF
few TRBJ1-1 . TRBV5-4 TGTGCCAGCAGCTTGGACAGGGAGGCTGAAGCTTTCTTT CASSLDREAEAFF
few TRBJ2-2 TRBD2 TRBV7-2 TGTGCCAGCAGCTCTAGCGGGGGTCACACCGGGGAGCTGTTTTTT CASSSSGGHTGELFF
many TRBJ2-1 . TRBV18 TGTGCCAGCTCCCCTCTTCTGGAAAATGAGCAGTTCTTC CASSPLLENEQFF
few TRBJ1-2 . TRBV5-6 TGTGCCAGCAGCTTGGCCGCAAGCTATGGCTACACCTTC CASSLAASYGYTF
. TRBJ1-5 TRBD1 TRBV12-3/TRBV12-4 TGTGCCAGCAGGGCTACCGGGACAGCGGCTAGGCCCCAGCATTTT CASRATGTAARPQHF
. TRBJ2-3 TRBD2 TRBV7-3 TGTGCCAGCAGCTTCGGGACTAGCGGGGGGAGCACAGATACGCAGTATTTT CASSFGTSGGSTDTQYF
many TRBJ1-6 . TRBV7-9 TGTGCCAGCAGCCCAGAGGGGCGTCCGTTTTCACCCCTCCACTTT CASSPEGRPFSPLHF
few TRBJ1-2 . TRBV20-1 TGCAGTGCTAGGGGGGCTTTCGACTACACCTTC CSARGAFDYTF
few TRBJ2-1 TRBD1 TRBV27 TGTGCCAGCACCCGGGACAGGGGTAGGGTTAATGAGCAGTTCTTC CASTRDRGRVNEQFF
few TRBJ2-1 . TRBV20-1 TGCAGTTCTCGGGGGAACTACAATGAGCAGTTCTTC CSSRGNYNEQFF
. TRBJ1-2 . TRBV12-3/TRBV12-4 TGTGCCAGCAGTCCCTCCGCAGACAGTGGTGGCTACACCTTC CASSPSADSGGYTF
many TRBJ2-3 . TRBV2 TGTGCCAGCAGCGGGGAAGATACGCAGTATTTT CASSGEDTQYF
few TRBJ2-1 . TRBV5-1 TGCGCCAGCAGCTTCAACAGTATTTCCTACAATGAGCAGTTCTTC CASSFNSISYNEQFF
. TRBJ2-1 . TRBV30 TGTGCCCGGAGGGTTTTGAATGAGCAGTTCTTC CARRVLNEQFF
. TRBJ2-7 . TRBV19 TGTGCCAGTAGTAGATTTCTACGGGACGGCGGATCGCCTTACGAGCAGTACTTC CASSRFLRDGGSPYEQYF
. TRBJ2-3 . TRBV12-3/TRBV12-4 TGTGCCAGCAGTTTAAAGGGGGGGCCGGAAGGCACGCAGTATTTT CASSLKGGPEGTQYF